Below, one T cell receptor (beta chain) is given with its context. The sample comes from a study of T cell changes during pregnancy in multiple sclerosis. The germline CDR1 and CDR2 sequences are SQVTM and ANQGSEA. The length of the CDR3 is 12 residues. J gave up 6 bases and V 8 bases, and 7 bases lay outside the gene matches. Sequencing was performed with immunoSEQ multiplex PCR; in TCRdb, only in-frame clones are kept and a portion is missing. The sample includes about 22,000 clones, around 90% of them seen just once. The source of this sequence is a female donor in good health, enrolled as a control in a pregnancy study. V gene TRBV29-1 combines with J gene TRBJ1-1; TRBD1 matches at 9 bases. The material sequenced was CD4+ T cells from peripheral blood mononuclear cells, taken in the second trimester of pregnancy. CDR3 sequence: CSSNRGPAEAFF. The CDR3 bases are TGCAGCTCCAACAGGGGGCCCGCTGAAGCTTTCTTT.